This T cell receptor (beta chain) was documented in a study of CD8 T cells in Susac syndrome. In blood CD8+ and CD4+ T cells, TCR beta underwent sequencing. Negative isolation yielded CD4+ and CD8+ T cells, and FACS enriched TEMRA cells. CDR3 size: 15 residues. The V end lost 0 bases, the J end lost 3 bases, and 12 bases lay between the germline ends. In germline, CDR1 is SNHLY, CDR2 FYNNEI. Random hexamers were used to reverse transcribe the RNA input (roughly 0.5 to 1 ug). TCRdb re-called the immunoSEQ multiplex PCR reads with MiXCR, one entry per CDR3 protein. The sample records under 150,000 distinct CDR3 sequences, about 93% being singletons.

The receptor was isolated from a human donor with multiple sclerosis. V is TRBV2 and J is TRBJ2-7; no firm D call. Sequenced material: CD8+ T cells from PBMCs. This CDR3 is CASSEAGDAGYEQYF. Written as DNA, the CDR3 is TGTGCCAGCAGTGAAGCGGGCGACGCAGGCTACGAGCAGTACTTC.